Sequencing of this T cell receptor beta chain was carried out in a study of T cells in Graves' hyperthyroidism and ophthalmopathy. Amplification of TCR beta CDR3 regions was performed using RNA transcripts as template. The HTBI primer set served for first-round RT-PCR of the TCR CDR3. One entry per CDR3 protein, called by TCRdb with MiXCR from the multiplex PCR reads. The repertoire includes about 400,000 distinct CDR3 sequences, 15% of them detected once, and approximately 30% sits in the top ten. This TCR was recovered from a woman in her 30s with Graves' hyperthyroidism. Sequenced: blood.

CDR3 in amino acids: CAWGAGTVDNSPLHF. The DNA for the CDR3 is TGTGCCTGGGGCGCCGGGACAGTAGATAATTCACCCCTCCACTTT. The chain combines TRBV30 with TRBJ1-6, with 7 nucleotides matching TRBD1. The CDR3 has 15 residues. The V and J ends lost 5 bases and 5 bases, in that order; junction bases with no gene match: 9. CDR1 and CDR2 (germline): GTSNPN, SVGIG (reference sequence).